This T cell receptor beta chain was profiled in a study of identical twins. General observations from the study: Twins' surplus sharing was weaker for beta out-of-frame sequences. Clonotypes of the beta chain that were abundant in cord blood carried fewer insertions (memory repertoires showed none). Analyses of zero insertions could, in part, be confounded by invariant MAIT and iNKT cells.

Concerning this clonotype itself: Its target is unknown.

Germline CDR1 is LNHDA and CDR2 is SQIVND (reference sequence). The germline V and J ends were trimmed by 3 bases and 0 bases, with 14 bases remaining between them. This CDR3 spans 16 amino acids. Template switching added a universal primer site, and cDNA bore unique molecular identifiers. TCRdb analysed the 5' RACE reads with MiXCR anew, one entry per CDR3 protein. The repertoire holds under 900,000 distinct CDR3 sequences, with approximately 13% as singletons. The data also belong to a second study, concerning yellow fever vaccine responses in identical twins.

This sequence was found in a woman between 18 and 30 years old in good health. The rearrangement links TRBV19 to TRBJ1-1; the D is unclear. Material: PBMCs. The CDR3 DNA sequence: TGTGCCAGTAGTATGGGTTTTCGTGGGATGAACACTGAAGCTTTCTTT. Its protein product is CASSMGFRGMNTEAFF.